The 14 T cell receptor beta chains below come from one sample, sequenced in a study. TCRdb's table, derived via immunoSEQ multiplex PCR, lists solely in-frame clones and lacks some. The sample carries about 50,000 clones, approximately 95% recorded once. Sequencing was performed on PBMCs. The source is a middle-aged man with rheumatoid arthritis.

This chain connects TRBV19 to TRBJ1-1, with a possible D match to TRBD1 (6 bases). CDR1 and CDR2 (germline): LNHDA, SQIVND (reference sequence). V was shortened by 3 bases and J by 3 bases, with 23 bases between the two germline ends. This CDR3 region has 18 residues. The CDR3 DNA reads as TGTGCCAGTAGTATTGGGTTTGCAAGGGGGACCCAGGACACTGAAGCTTTCTTT. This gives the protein CASSIGFARGTQDTEAFF.

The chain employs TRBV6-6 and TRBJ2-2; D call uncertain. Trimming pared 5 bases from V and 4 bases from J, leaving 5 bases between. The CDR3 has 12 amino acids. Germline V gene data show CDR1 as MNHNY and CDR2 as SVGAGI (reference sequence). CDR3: CASSPSTGELFF. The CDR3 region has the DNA TGTGCCAGCAGTCCCAGCACCGGGGAGCTGTTTTTT.

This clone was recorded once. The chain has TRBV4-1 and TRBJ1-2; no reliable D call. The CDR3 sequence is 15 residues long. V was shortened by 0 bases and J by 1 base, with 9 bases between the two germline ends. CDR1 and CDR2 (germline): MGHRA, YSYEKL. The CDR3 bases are TGCGCCAGCAGCCAAGACCCGGGAGATAACTATGGCTACACCTTC. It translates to CASSQDPGDNYGYTF.

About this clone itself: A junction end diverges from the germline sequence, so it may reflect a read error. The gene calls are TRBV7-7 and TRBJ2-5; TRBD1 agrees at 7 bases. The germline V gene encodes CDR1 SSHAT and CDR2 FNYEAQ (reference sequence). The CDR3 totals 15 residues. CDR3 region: CASSLEIQGEETQYF. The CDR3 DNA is TGTGCTAGCAGCTTAGAGATTCAGGGGGAAGAGACCCAGTACTTC.

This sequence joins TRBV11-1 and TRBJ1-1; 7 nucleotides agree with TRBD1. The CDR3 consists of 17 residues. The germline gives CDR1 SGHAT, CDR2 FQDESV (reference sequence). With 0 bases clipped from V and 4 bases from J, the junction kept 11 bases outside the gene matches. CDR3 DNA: TGTGCCAGCAGCTTAGCGCAAGGACAGGAGCGAACCACTGAAGCTTTCTTT. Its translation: CASSLAQGQERTTEAFF.

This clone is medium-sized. The CDR3 region is CASSDMGPTRYSNQPQHF. CDR3 nucleotide sequence: TGTGCCAGCAGCGACATGGGACCGACTAGATATAGCAATCAGCCCCAGCATTTT. The chain uses TRBV6-2 or TRBV6-3 and TRBJ1-5; tentative D call: TRBD1 (5 bases). Germline V gives CDR1 MNHEY, CDR2 SVGEGT. The ends were cut back, 6 bases at V and 0 bases at J, with 21 bases in the middle. The CDR3 length is 18 residues.

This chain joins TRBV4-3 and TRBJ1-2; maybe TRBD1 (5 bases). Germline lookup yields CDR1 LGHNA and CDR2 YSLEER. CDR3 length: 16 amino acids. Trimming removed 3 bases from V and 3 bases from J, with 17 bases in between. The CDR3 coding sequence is TGCGCCAGCAGCCAGTACCTGACAGCTTTTTACTATGGCTACACCTTC. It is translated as CASSQYLTAFYYGYTF.

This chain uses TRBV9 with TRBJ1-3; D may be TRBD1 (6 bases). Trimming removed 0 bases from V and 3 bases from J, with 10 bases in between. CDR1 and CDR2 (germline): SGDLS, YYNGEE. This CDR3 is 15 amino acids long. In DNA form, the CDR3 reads TGTGCCAGCAGCGTAGGGGGGGGCAGTGGAAACACCATATATTTT. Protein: CASSVGGGSGNTIYF.

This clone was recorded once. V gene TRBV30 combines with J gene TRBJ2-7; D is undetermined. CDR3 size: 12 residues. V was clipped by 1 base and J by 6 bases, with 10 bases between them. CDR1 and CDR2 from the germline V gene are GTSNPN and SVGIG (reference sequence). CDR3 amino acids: CAWSGTGREQYF. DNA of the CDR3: TGTGCCTGGAGTGGTACTGGACGCGAGCAGTACTTC.

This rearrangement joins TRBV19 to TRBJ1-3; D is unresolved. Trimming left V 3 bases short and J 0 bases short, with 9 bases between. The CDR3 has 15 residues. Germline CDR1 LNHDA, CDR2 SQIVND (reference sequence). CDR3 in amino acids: CASSITVSSGNTIYF. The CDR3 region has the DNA TGTGCCAGTAGTATTACAGTCAGCTCTGGAAACACCATATATTTT. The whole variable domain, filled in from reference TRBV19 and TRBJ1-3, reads DGGITQSPKYLFRKEGQNVTLSCEQNLNHDAMYWYRQDPGQGLRLIYYSQIVNDFQKGDIAEGYSVSREKKESFPLTVTSAQKNPTAFYLCASSITVSSGNTIYFGEGSWLTVV.

CDR3 residues: CSASPGTYEQYF. The DNA for the CDR3 is TGCAGTGCTAGTCCAGGGACATACGAGCAGTACTTC. This chain uses TRBV20-1 with TRBJ2-7; weak D call: TRBD1 (6 bases). This CDR3 is 12 amino acids long. The V end was cut by 3 bases, the J end by 4 bases, with 10 bases between. Germline CDR1 DFQATT, CDR2 SNEGSKA (reference sequence).

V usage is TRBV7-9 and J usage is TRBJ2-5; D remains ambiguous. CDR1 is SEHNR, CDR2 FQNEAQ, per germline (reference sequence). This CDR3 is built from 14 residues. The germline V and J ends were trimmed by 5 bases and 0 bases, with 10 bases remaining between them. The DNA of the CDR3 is TGTGCCAGCAGCCCGAGGACCGACCAAGAGACCCAGTACTTC. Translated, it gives CASSPRTDQETQYF.

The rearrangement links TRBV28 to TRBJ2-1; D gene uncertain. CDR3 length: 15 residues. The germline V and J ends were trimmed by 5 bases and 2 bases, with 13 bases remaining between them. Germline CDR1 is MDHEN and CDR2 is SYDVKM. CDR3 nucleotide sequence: TGTGCCAGCAGTACGACGCACAGCCCCTACAATGAGCAGTTCTTC. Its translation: CASSTTHSPYNEQFF.

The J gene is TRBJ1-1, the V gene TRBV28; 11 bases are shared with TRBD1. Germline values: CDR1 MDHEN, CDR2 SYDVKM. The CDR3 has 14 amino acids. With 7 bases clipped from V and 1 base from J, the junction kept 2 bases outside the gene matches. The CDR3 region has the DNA TGTGCCAGCAAGGACAGGGGGCAGAACACTGAAGCTTTCTTT. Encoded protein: CASKDRGQNTEAFF.